A single sample gave rise to the 5 T cell receptor beta chains below, sequenced in a study of T cell changes during pregnancy in multiple sclerosis. Generated by immunoSEQ multiplex PCR, the TCRdb table keeps only in-frame clones and is missing some. The sample has about 70,000 clones, approximately 90% seen once. The sequenced sample was peripheral blood, obtained in the third trimester of pregnancy. These receptor sequences come from a female donor with multiple sclerosis, enrolled in a pregnancy study.

This sequence joins TRBV4-1 and TRBJ2-7; no clear D gene. CDR3 length: 15 residues. Germline V gene sequence: CDR1 MGHRA, CDR2 YSYEKL. V was pared by 0 bases and J by 3 bases, with 12 bases between. CDR3 sequence reads: CASSQDDSLVYEQYF. The CDR3, as DNA: TGCGCCAGCAGCCAAGACGACTCCTTAGTCTACGAGCAGTACTTC.

CDR3 nucleotides: TGTGCCAGCAGCGAGTGGACAGGGGAAAACATTCAGTACTTC. Protein: CASSEWTGENIQYF. This rearrangement joins TRBV9 to TRBJ2-4; 9 bases map to TRBD1. CDR1 and CDR2 from the germline V gene are SGDLS and YYNGEE. Trimming removed 3 bases from V and 5 bases from J; junction bases left unmatched: 3. The CDR3 loop spans 14 amino acids. The full variable domain, rest sourced from reference TRBV9 and TRBJ2-4, is DSGVTQTPKHLITATGQRVTLRCSPRSGDLSVYWYQQSLDQGLQFLIQYYNGEERAKGNILERFSAQQFPDLHSELNLSSLELGDSALYFCASSEWTGENIQYFGAGTRLSVL.

V gene TRBV7-3 combines with J gene TRBJ2-3; D perhaps matches TRBD2 (6 bases). The CDR3 covers 14 residues. Germline CDR1 SGHTA, CDR2 FQGTGA. Trimming left V 5 bases short and J 0 bases short, with 9 bases between. The CDR3 DNA sequence: TGTGCCAGCAGCCCGGGACTCAGCACAGATACGCAGTATTTT. It encodes CASSPGLSTDTQYF.

This clone appeared once. The rearrangement uses TRBV2 and TRBJ2-1; 7 bases are shared with TRBD2. The trim removed 4 bases at V and 4 bases at J, leaving 1 base unmatched. This CDR3 region has 13 residues. Germline V lookup: CDR1 SNHLY, CDR2 FYNNEI. CDR3 nucleotide sequence: TGTGCCAGCAGTGGGACTAGTTACAATGAGCAGTTCTTC. Its translation: CASSGTSYNEQFF.

The V and J genes are TRBV10-2 and TRBJ2-2, with TRBD2 identical over 10 bases. V gave up 6 bases and J gave up 6 bases; unmatched junction bases: 4. This CDR3 is 14 amino acids long. The germline V gene encodes CDR1 WSHSY and CDR2 SAAADI. This CDR3 is CASRTSGTAGELFF. CDR3 coding DNA: TGCGCCAGCAGAACTAGCGGGACCGCCGGGGAGCTGTTTTTT.